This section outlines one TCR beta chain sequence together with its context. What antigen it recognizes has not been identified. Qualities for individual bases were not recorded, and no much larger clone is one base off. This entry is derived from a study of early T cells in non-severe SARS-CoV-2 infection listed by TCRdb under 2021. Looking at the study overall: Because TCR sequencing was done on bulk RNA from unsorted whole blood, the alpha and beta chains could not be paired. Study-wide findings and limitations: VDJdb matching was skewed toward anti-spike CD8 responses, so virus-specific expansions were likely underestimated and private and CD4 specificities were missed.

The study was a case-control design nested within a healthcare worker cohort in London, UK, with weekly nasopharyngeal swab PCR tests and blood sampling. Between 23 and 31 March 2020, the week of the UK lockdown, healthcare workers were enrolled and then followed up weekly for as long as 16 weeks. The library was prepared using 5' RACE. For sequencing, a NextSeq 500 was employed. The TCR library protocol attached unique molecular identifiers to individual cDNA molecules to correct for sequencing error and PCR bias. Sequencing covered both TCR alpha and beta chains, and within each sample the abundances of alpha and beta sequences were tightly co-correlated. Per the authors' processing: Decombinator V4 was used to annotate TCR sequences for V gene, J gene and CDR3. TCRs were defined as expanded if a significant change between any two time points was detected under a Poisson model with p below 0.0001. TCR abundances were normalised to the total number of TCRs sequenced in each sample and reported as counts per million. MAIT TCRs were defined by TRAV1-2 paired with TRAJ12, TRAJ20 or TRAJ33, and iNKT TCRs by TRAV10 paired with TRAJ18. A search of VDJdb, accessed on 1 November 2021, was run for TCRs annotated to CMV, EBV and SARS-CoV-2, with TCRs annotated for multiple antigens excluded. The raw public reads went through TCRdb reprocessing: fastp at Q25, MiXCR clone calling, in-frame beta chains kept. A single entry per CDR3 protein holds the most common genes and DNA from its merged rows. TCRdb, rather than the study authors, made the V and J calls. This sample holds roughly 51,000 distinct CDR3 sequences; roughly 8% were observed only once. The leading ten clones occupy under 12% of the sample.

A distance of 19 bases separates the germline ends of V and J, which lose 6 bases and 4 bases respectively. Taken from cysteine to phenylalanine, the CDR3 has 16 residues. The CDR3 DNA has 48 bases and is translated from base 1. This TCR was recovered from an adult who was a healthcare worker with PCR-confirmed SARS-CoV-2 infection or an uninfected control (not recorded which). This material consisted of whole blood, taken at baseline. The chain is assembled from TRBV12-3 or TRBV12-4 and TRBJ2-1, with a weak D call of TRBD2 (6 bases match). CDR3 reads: CASSPIGAGSYNEQFF. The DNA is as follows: TGTGCCAGCAGCCCCATCGGAGCGGGTTCTTACAATGAGCAGTTCTTC.